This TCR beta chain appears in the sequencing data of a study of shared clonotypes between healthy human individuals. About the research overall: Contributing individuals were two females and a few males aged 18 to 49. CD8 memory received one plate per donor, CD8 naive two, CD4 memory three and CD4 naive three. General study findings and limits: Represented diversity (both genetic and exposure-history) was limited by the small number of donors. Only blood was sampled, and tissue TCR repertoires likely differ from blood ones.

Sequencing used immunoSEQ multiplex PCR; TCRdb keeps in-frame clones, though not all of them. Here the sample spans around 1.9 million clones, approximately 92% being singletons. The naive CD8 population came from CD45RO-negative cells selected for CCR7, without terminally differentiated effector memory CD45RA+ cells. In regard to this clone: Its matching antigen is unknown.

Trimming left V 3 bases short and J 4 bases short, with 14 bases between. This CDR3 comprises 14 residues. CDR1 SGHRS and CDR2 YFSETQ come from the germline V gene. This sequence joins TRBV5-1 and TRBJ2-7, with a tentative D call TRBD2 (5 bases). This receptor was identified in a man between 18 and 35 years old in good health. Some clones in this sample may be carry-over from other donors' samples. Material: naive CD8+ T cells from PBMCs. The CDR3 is CASSSNVGAYEQYF. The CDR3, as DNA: TGCGCCAGCAGCTCCAACGTGGGAGCGTACGAGCAGTACTTC.